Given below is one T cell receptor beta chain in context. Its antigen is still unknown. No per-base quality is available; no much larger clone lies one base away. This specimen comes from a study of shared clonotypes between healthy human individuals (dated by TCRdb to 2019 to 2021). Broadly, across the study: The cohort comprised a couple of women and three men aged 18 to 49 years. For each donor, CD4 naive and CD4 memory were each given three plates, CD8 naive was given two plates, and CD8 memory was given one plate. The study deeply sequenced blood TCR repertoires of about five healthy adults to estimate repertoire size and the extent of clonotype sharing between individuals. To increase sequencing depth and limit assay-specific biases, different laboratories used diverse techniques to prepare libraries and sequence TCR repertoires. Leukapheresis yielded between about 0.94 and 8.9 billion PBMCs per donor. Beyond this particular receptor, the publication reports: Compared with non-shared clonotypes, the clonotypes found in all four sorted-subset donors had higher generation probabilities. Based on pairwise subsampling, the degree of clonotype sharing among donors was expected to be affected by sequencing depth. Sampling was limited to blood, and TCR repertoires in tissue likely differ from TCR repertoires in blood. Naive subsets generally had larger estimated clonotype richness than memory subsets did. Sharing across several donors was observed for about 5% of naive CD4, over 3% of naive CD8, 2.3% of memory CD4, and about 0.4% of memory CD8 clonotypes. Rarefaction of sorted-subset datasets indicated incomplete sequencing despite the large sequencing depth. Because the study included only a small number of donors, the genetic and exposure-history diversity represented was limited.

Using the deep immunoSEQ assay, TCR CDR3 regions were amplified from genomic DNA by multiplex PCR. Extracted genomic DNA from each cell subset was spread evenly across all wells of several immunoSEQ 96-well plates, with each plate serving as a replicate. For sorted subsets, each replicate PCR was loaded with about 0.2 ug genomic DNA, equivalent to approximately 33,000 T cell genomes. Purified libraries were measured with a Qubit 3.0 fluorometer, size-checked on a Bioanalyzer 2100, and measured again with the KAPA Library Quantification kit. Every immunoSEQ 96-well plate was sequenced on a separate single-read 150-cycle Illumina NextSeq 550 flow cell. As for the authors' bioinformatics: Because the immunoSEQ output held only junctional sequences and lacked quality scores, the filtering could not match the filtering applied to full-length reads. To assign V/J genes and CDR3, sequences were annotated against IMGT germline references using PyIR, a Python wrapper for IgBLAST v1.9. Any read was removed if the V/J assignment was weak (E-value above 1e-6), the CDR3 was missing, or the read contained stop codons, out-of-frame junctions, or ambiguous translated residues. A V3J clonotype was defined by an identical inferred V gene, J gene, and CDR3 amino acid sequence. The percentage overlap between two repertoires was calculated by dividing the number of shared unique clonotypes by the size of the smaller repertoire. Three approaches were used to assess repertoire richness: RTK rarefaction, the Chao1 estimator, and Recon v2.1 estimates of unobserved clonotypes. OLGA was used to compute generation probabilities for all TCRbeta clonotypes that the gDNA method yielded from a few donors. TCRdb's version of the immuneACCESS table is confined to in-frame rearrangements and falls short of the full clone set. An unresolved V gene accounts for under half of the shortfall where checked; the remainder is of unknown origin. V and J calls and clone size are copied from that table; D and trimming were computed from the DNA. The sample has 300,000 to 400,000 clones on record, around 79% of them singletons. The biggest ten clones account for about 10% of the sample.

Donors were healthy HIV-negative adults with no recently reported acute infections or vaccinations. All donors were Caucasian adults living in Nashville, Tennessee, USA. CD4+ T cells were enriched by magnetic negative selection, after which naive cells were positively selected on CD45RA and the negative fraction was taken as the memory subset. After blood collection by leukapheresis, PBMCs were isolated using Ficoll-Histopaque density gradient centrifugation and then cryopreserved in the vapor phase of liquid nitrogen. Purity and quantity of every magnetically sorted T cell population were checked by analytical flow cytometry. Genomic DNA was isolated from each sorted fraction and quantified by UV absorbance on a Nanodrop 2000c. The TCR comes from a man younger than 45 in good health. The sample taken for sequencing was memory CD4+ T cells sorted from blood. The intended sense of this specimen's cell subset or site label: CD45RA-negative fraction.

The bases are TGTGCCAGCAGTGAGGCTGGGGCCAACGTCCTGACTTTC. It encodes CASSEAGANVLTF. The chain is encoded by TRBV2 joined to TRBJ2-6; the D gene is not confidently resolved. The CDR3 holds 13 amino acids from the cysteine to the phenylalanine. Kept here is only the CDR3 DNA, which spans 39 bases and is read in frame from base 1. V gives up 3 bases and J gives up 2 bases, and the segment between their germline ends measures 2 bases. The CDR1 and CDR2 encoded by the germline V gene are SNHLY and FYNNEI.